The T cell receptor beta chain described here comes from a study of shared clonotypes between healthy human individuals. In its sample, this clone was seen once. Other DNA sequences from this sample encode an identical CDR3 as well. Clones were read by immunoSEQ multiplex PCR, and TCRdb kept only the in-frame ones, dropping some. The sample carries approximately 2.4 million clones, around 95% recorded once. Germline V gene lookup returns CDR1 KGHSH and CDR2 LQKENI. There are 16 residues in the CDR3. Deletions cut 0 bases from V and 2 bases from J, with 10 bases between. This chain connects TRBV18 to TRBJ2-2, with D unclear. Sequencing input: naive CD4+ T cells sorted from blood. Subset given: CD45RA+ positively selected. This clonotype was sampled from a young man in good health. The CDR3 protein is CASSPPAGPNTGELFF. CDR3 coding DNA: TGTGCCAGCTCACCACCGGCAGGACCTAACACCGGGGAGCTGTTTTTT. Looking up the rest from reference TRBV18 and TRBJ2-2 gives the full variable domain: NAGVMQNPRHLVRRRGQEARLRCSPMKGHSHVYWYRQLPEEGLKFMVYLQKENIIDESGMPKERFSAEFPKEGPSILRIQQVVRGDSAAYFCASSPPAGPNTGELFFGEGSRLTVL.